These T cell receptor beta chains were read from a single sample in a study of control samples from healthy donors and cancer patients. TCRdb's copy holds only in-frame clones and misses some; the assay was immunoSEQ multiplex PCR. The profile shows about 100,000 clones, 92% of them singletons. Sequenced input: blood. The receptors stem from a woman in her late teens or twenties in good health. Both conserved end residues are part of each CDR3. Fields, in order: D gene, clone size, V gene, J gene, CDR3 protein, CDR3 DNA. D genes are given only for firm matches. The size field is filled for only some rows; it gives once, few, many or a size class.

D gene: .; clone size: .; V gene: TRBV28; J gene: TRBJ1-3; CDR3 protein: CASGGHQSSGNTIYF; CDR3 DNA: TGTGCCAGCGGGGGACATCAGAGCTCTGGAAACACCATATATTTT
D gene: .; clone size: .; V gene: TRBV2; J gene: TRBJ1-1; CDR3 protein: CASVLGQTVLMNTEAFF; CDR3 DNA: TGTGCCAGCGTTCTAGGACAGACCGTACTTATGAACACTGAAGCTTTCTTT
D gene: .; clone size: .; V gene: TRBV19; J gene: TRBJ1-6; CDR3 protein: CASSKLGTGDNSPLHF; CDR3 DNA: TGTGCCAGTAGTAAATTGGGCACAGGTGACAATTCACCCCTCCACTTT
D gene: .; clone size: .; V gene: TRBV5-4; J gene: TRBJ1-2; CDR3 protein: CASTIVGAGGYTF; CDR3 DNA: TGTGCCAGCACCATAGTTGGGGCCGGCGGCTACACCTTC
D gene: TRBD1; clone size: once; V gene: TRBV18; J gene: TRBJ1-1; CDR3 protein: CASSSKSTGVLNTEAFF; CDR3 DNA: TGTGCCAGCTCAAGCAAATCAACAGGGGTTCTGAACACTGAAGCTTTCTTT
D gene: TRBD1; clone size: .; V gene: TRBV19; J gene: TRBJ1-6; CDR3 protein: CASSIADRFNSPLHF; CDR3 DNA: TGTGCCAGTAGTATAGCGGACAGGTTTAATTCACCCCTCCACTTT
D gene: .; clone size: .; V gene: TRBV19; J gene: TRBJ1-5; CDR3 protein: CASSIPTVQFSNQPQHF; CDR3 DNA: TGTGCCAGTAGTATCCCGACGGTTCAATTTAGCAATCAGCCCCAGCATTTT
D gene: .; clone size: .; V gene: TRBV5-6; J gene: TRBJ1-4; CDR3 protein: CASSLGGFLNEKLFF; CDR3 DNA: TGTGCCAGCAGCTTGGGCGGCTTCCTCAATGAAAAACTGTTTTTT
D gene: .; clone size: .; V gene: TRBV5-4; J gene: TRBJ1-1; CDR3 protein: CASSFRVNTEAFF; CDR3 DNA: TGTGCCAGCAGCTTTCGGGTGAACACTGAAGCTTTCTTT
D gene: .; clone size: once; V gene: TRBV12-3/TRBV12-4; J gene: TRBJ1-1; CDR3 protein: CASKVKMNTEAFF; CDR3 DNA: TGTGCCAGCAAGGTCAAAATGAACACTGAAGCTTTCTTT
D gene: TRBD2; clone size: .; V gene: TRBV7-7; J gene: TRBJ2-3; CDR3 protein: CASSLSASGLDTQYF; CDR3 DNA: TGTGCCAGCAGCTTATCGGCTAGCGGGTTGGATACGCAGTATTTT
D gene: TRBD2; clone size: .; V gene: TRBV4-2; J gene: TRBJ2-3; CDR3 protein: CASSHHLWGLAVTDTQYF; CDR3 DNA: TGTGCCAGCAGCCACCACCTTTGGGGACTAGCCGTCACAGATACGCAGTATTTT
D gene: TRBD2; clone size: .; V gene: TRBV18; J gene: TRBJ2-1; CDR3 protein: CASSDKTSGRDGQFF; CDR3 DNA: TGTGCCAGCTCAGACAAGACTAGCGGGAGGGACGGGCAGTTCTTC
D gene: .; clone size: .; V gene: TRBV19; J gene: TRBJ1-1; CDR3 protein: CASGHRENAEAFF; CDR3 DNA: TGTGCCAGTGGCCACAGGGAGAATGCTGAAGCTTTCTTT
D gene: .; clone size: .; V gene: TRBV30; J gene: TRBJ2-5; CDR3 protein: CAWSVIVTSARETQYF; CDR3 DNA: TGTGCCTGGAGTGTAATAGTGACTTCTGCGCGAGAGACCCAGTACTTC
D gene: .; clone size: .; V gene: TRBV7-3; J gene: TRBJ2-1; CDR3 protein: CATSDGYNEQFF; CDR3 DNA: TGTGCCACCTCGGACGGATACAATGAGCAGTTCTTC
D gene: .; clone size: .; V gene: TRBV5-1; J gene: TRBJ1-4; CDR3 protein: CASSYRAVGEKLFF; CDR3 DNA: TGCGCCAGCAGCTACAGGGCCGTGGGGGAAAAACTGTTTTTT
D gene: TRBD1; clone size: .; V gene: TRBV9; J gene: TRBJ2-7; CDR3 protein: CASSVASGGYEQYF; CDR3 DNA: TGTGCCAGCAGCGTAGCGTCAGGGGGCTACGAGCAGTACTTC
D gene: TRBD1; clone size: .; V gene: TRBV2; J gene: TRBJ1-6; CDR3 protein: CAGTGGTTSSYNSPLHF; CDR3 DNA: TGTGCCGGAACAGGGGGCACTACGAGCTCCTATAATTCACCCCTCCACTTT
D gene: .; clone size: .; V gene: TRBV15; J gene: TRBJ2-3; CDR3 protein: CATSRDGLLADTQYF; CDR3 DNA: TGTGCCACCAGCAGAGATGGCCTACTAGCAGATACGCAGTATTTT
D gene: .; clone size: .; V gene: TRBV30; J gene: TRBJ2-7; CDR3 protein: CAWSAQVFPHEQYF; CDR3 DNA: TGTGCCTGGAGTGCTCAGGTCTTTCCCCACGAGCAGTACTTC
D gene: TRBD1; clone size: .; V gene: TRBV9; J gene: TRBJ1-1; CDR3 protein: CASSSGGSWTEAFF; CDR3 DNA: TGTGCCAGCAGCTCAGGGGGCTCATGGACTGAAGCTTTCTTT
D gene: TRBD1; clone size: .; V gene: TRBV30; J gene: TRBJ1-4; CDR3 protein: CAWSGTTGEGTEKLFF; CDR3 DNA: TGTGCCTGGAGTGGTACCACAGGGGAAGGTACTGAAAAACTGTTTTTT
D gene: TRBD1; clone size: once; V gene: TRBV12-3/TRBV12-4; J gene: TRBJ1-2; CDR3 protein: CASSRDRANGYTF; CDR3 DNA: TGTGCCAGCAGTCGGGACAGGGCAAATGGCTACACCTTC
D gene: .; clone size: few; V gene: TRBV3-1/TRBV3-2; J gene: TRBJ1-4; CDR3 protein: CASSQEEEKLFF; CDR3 DNA: TGTGCCAGCAGCCAAGAAGAGGAAAAACTGTTTTTT
D gene: .; clone size: .; V gene: TRBV2; J gene: TRBJ1-5; CDR3 protein: CASSVGTVGQPQHF; CDR3 DNA: TGTGCCAGCAGCGTCGGGACGGTGGGTCAGCCCCAGCATTTT
D gene: TRBD2; clone size: .; V gene: TRBV6-4; J gene: TRBJ2-1; CDR3 protein: CASSDSLAGGQHGSYNEQFF; CDR3 DNA: TGTGCCAGCAGTGACTCCCTAGCGGGGGGGCAGCATGGCTCCTACAATGAGCAGTTCTTC
D gene: .; clone size: .; V gene: TRBV28; J gene: TRBJ2-1; CDR3 protein: CASSDRATLKHNEQFF; CDR3 DNA: TGTGCCAGCAGTGACCGGGCCACTCTAAAACATAATGAGCAGTTCTTC
D gene: .; clone size: .; V gene: TRBV30; J gene: TRBJ1-6; CDR3 protein: CAWQSRSSYNSPLHF; CDR3 DNA: TGTGCCTGGCAGTCCAGGAGCTCCTATAATTCACCCCTCCACTTT
D gene: .; clone size: .; V gene: TRBV6-1; J gene: TRBJ1-2; CDR3 protein: CASSEGGGDGYTF; CDR3 DNA: TGTGCCAGCAGTGAGGGGGGTGGAGATGGCTACACCTTC
D gene: .; clone size: .; V gene: TRBV28; J gene: TRBJ1-5; CDR3 protein: CASSGVDGNQPQHF; CDR3 DNA: TGTGCCAGCAGTGGGGTGGATGGCAATCAGCCCCAGCATTTT
D gene: TRBD2; clone size: .; V gene: TRBV20-1; J gene: TRBJ2-3; CDR3 protein: CSASAASGSDTQYF; CDR3 DNA: TGCAGTGCTAGTGCGGCTAGCGGGTCAGATACGCAGTATTTT
D gene: TRBD2; clone size: .; V gene: TRBV4-2; J gene: TRBJ2-7; CDR3 protein: CASSPSSGRSYEQYF; CDR3 DNA: TGTGCCAGCAGCCCCTCTAGCGGGAGATCCTACGAGCAGTACTTC
D gene: .; clone size: .; V gene: TRBV19; J gene: TRBJ2-1; CDR3 protein: CASSDVKGLSYNEQFF; CDR3 DNA: TGTGCCAGTAGTGACGTAAAGGGACTCTCCTACAATGAGCAGTTCTTC
D gene: TRBD1; clone size: once; V gene: TRBV11-3; J gene: TRBJ1-1; CDR3 protein: CASSLRTGINTEAFF; CDR3 DNA: TGTGCCAGCAGCTTAAGGACAGGGATTAACACTGAAGCTTTCTTT
D gene: .; clone size: .; V gene: TRBV6-4; J gene: TRBJ1-6; CDR3 protein: CASSLTRYNSPLHF; CDR3 DNA: TGTGCCAGCAGCCTAACAAGATATAATTCACCCCTCCACTTT
D gene: TRBD2; clone size: .; V gene: TRBV20-1; J gene: TRBJ2-1; CDR3 protein: CSASRTSGRGDEQFF; CDR3 DNA: TGCAGTGCTAGTAGGACTAGCGGGAGGGGGGATGAGCAGTTCTTC
D gene: .; clone size: .; V gene: TRBV6-5; J gene: TRBJ1-5; CDR3 protein: CASSYSSGSNQPQHF; CDR3 DNA: TGTGCCAGCAGTTACTCCAGTGGGAGCAATCAGCCCCAGCATTTT
D gene: .; clone size: .; V gene: TRBV10-1; J gene: TRBJ2-1; CDR3 protein: CASSEDLAPSSYNEQFF; CDR3 DNA: TGCGCCAGCAGTGAAGATCTAGCGCCAAGCTCCTACAATGAGCAGTTCTTC
D gene: TRBD1; clone size: .; V gene: TRBV4-2; J gene: TRBJ2-1; CDR3 protein: CASSQMGDRVNNEQFF; CDR3 DNA: TGTGCCAGCAGCCAGATGGGGGACAGGGTTAACAATGAGCAGTTCTTC
D gene: .; clone size: .; V gene: TRBV7-9; J gene: TRBJ2-7; CDR3 protein: CASSLAVTDAQYF; CDR3 DNA: TGTGCCAGCAGCTTAGCGGTGACAGATGCCCAGTACTTC
D gene: .; clone size: once; V gene: TRBV5-4; J gene: TRBJ2-7; CDR3 protein: CASSKSGSSYEQYF; CDR3 DNA: TGTGCCAGCAGCAAGTCAGGATCCTCCTACGAGCAGTACTTC
D gene: .; clone size: .; V gene: TRBV6-5; J gene: TRBJ1-2; CDR3 protein: CASSLIQENYGYTF; CDR3 DNA: TGTGCCAGCAGTCTTATACAGGAGAACTATGGCTACACCTTC